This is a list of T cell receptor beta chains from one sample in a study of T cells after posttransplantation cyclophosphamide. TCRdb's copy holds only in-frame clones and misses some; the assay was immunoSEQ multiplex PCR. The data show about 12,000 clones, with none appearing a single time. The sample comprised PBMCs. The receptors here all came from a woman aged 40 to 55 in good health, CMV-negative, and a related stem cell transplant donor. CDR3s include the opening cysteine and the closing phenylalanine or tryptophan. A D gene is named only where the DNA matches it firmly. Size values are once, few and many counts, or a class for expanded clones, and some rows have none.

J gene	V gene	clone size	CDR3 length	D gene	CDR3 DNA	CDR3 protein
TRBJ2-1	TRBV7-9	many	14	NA	TGTGCCAGCAGCTCCCCCCCCGGCTACAATGAGCAGTTCTTC	CASSSPPGYNEQFF
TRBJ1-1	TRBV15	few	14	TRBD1	TGTGCCACCAGCAGAGGGACAGGGGGAACTGAAGCTTTCTTT	CATSRGTGGTEAFF
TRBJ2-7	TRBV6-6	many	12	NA	TGTGCCAGCAGTCATGGGTGGGCTGAGCAGTACTTC	CASSHGWAEQYF
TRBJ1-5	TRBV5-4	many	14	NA	TGTGCCAGCAGCTTGCGGGGGAGCGATCAGCCCCAGCATTTT	CASSLRGSDQPQHF
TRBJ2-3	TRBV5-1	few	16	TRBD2	TGCGCCAGCAGCCTGAGAGCGGGGGGGCCCCAAGATACGCAGTATTTT	CASSLRAGGPQDTQYF
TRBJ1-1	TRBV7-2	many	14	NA	TGTGCCAGCAGCTACCGGGGGGCTTACACTGAAGCTTTCTTT	CASSYRGAYTEAFF
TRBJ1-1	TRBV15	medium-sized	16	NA	TGTGCCACCAGCAGAGATTTAATATACGAAGGCCCCGGGGCTTTCTTT	CATSRDLIYEGPGAFF
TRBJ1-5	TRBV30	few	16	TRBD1	TGTGCCTGGAGTGCACTAAGACAGGGGGTCGGTCAGCCCCAGCATTTT	CAWSALRQGVGQPQHF
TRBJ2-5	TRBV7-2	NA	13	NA	TGTGCCAGCAGCTTAGGGACAAAAGAGACCCAGTACTTC	CASSLGTKETQYF
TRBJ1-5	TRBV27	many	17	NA	TGTGCCAGCAGTTTCCTCCCGACAGGCGAAGGCAATCAGCCCCAGCATTTT	CASSFLPTGEGNQPQHF
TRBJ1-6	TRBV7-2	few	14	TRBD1	TGTGCCAGCAGCTTTACAGGGGGCAGGTCACCCCTCCACTTT	CASSFTGGRSPLHF
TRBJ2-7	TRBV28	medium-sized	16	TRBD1	TGTGCCAGCAGTTTAGTACTTGGGACAGGGGACTGGGAGCAGTACTTC	CASSLVLGTGDWEQYF
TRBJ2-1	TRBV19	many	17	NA	TGTGCCAGTAGTATAGCCGCCGCCAGGGTGAAATCGGATGAGCAGTTCTTC	CASSIAAARVKSDEQFF
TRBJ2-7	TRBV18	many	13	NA	TGTGCCAGCTCACCCGGTACCCGTTTCGGGCAGTACTTC	CASSPGTRFGQYF
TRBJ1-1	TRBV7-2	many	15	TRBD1	TGTGCCAGCAGCCCGAGGACAGGGGGTAACACTGAAGCTTTCTTT	CASSPRTGGNTEAFF
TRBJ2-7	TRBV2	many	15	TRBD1	TGTGCCAGCAGTTCCGACAGGGGGCGCTTGGGCGAGCAGTACTTC	CASSSDRGRLGEQYF
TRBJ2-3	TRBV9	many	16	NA	TGTGCCAGCAGCCCCCAGGGGTTAGCCGGCACAGATACGCAGTATTTT	CASSPQGLAGTDTQYF
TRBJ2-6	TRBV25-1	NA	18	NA	TGTGCCAGCTCACCGGGCTGGACAGTCAACTCTGGGGCCAACGTCCTGACTTTC	CASSPGWTVNSGANVLTF
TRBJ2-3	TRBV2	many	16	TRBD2	TGTGCCAGCATAGAGGAACTAGCGGGAAACACAGATACGCAGTATTTT	CASIEELAGNTDTQYF
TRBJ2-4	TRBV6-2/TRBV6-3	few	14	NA	TGTGCCAGCAAAACGGACACGACCAAAAACATTCAGTACTTC	CASKTDTTKNIQYF
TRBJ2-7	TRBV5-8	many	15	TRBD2	TGTGCCAGCAGCCTTAATAGCGGGAATCCCTACGAGCAGTACTTC	CASSLNSGNPYEQYF
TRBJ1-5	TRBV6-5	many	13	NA	TGTGCCAGCAGTTACCGGAGCAATCAGCCCCAGCATTTT	CASSYRSNQPQHF
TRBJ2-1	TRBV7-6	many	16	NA	TGTGCCAGCAGCTTAGTTGGGGGGACGGGTCGCAATGAGCAGTTCTTC	CASSLVGGTGRNEQFF
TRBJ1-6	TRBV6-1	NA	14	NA	TGTGCCAGCAGTGCTAGGAGTCTTAATTCACCCCTCCACTTT	CASSARSLNSPLHF
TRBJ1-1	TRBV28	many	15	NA	TGTGCCAGCAGTTTAGTGAGGGGAACTATGGCTGAAGCTTTCTTT	CASSLVRGTMAEAFF
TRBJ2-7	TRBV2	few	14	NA	TGTGCCAGCCCTAAACAGGGCGGGTCCTACGAGCAGTACTTC	CASPKQGGSYEQYF
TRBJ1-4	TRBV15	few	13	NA	TGTGCCACCTCTCGGGTCCGCAATGAAAAACTGTTTTTT	CATSRVRNEKLFF
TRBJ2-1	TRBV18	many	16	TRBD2	TGTGCCAGCTCACCTCTAAGCGGGAGGGCTGATAATGAGCAGTTCTTC	CASSPLSGRADNEQFF
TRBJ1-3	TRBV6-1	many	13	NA	TGTGCCAGCAGTGAAGACGGTGGAAACACCATATATTTT	CASSEDGGNTIYF
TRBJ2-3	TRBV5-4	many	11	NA	TGTGCCAGCAGCTTAGGGGGGGAGCGGTATTTT	CASSLGGERYF
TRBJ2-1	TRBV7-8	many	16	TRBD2	TGTGCCAGCAGCTTAGCCGCTATGGACGGGGGGGCTGGGCAGTTCTTC	CASSLAAMDGGAGQFF
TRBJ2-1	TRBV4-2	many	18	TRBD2	TGTGCCAGCAGCCAAGTCAGCGGGGGGGGTGAATCCTACAATGAGCAGTTCTTC	CASSQVSGGGESYNEQFF
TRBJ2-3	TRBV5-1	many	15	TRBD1	TGCGCCAGCAGCGAGGGACAGGGAGGGGCAGATACGCAGTATTTT	CASSEGQGGADTQYF
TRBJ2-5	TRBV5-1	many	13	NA	TGCGCCAGCAGCTTGGGGGCCCCCGAGACCCAGTACTTC	CASSLGAPETQYF
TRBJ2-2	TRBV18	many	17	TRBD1	TGTGCCAGCTCACCACCCGGGACAGGGGGCAACACCGGGGAGCTGTTTTTT	CASSPPGTGGNTGELFF
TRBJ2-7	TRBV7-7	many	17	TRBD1	TGTGCCAGCAGCTTAGATTGGCCCCGGGACAGACCGTACGAGCAGTACTTC	CASSLDWPRDRPYEQYF
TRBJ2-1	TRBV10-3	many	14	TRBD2	TGTGCCTCGCAATCTAGCGGGGGGGACAATGAGCAGTTCTTC	CASQSSGGDNEQFF
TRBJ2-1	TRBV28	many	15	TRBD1	TGTGCCAGCAGTCCTTTAGGGACAGGGGCGCCTGAGCAGTTCTTC	CASSPLGTGAPEQFF
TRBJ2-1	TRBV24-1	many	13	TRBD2	TGTGCCACCAGTAGCGGGACCTACAATGAGCAGTTCTTC	CATSSGTYNEQFF
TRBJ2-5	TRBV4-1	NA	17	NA	TGCGCCAGCAGCCAAGTAAATTTAGGGCTCAGGGAGGAGACCCAGTACTTC	CASSQVNLGLREETQYF
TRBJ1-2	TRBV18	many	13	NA	TGTGCCAGCTCACCGGACAGCGACTATGGCTACACCTTC	CASSPDSDYGYTF
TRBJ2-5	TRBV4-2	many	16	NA	TGTGCCAGCAGCCAACCCTCTGGGGGGGCCGGGGAGACCCAGTACTTC	CASSQPSGGAGETQYF
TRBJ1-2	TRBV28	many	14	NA	TGTGCCAGCAGCGCTCAGGGGATGGGGTATGGCTACACCTTC	CASSAQGMGYGYTF
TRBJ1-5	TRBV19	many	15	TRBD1	TGTGCCAGTAGTCTAACAGGGGGGGTCAATCAGCCCCAGCATTTT	CASSLTGGVNQPQHF
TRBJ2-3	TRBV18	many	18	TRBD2	TGTGCCAGCTCACCAGAATATAGCGGGAGTGGTAAGGCAGATACGCAGTATTTT	CASSPEYSGSGKADTQYF
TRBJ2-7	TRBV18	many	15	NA	TGTGCCAGCTCCTACGACAGTTCCAATTTCTACGAGCAGTACTTC	CASSYDSSNFYEQYF
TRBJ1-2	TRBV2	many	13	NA	TGTGCCAGCAGTGACAGGGGAGGGGTTGGCTACACCTTC	CASSDRGGVGYTF
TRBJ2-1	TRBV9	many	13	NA	TGTGCCAGCAGCGGGCCCCTCTACAATGAGCAGTTCTTC	CASSGPLYNEQFF
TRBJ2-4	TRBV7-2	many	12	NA	TGTGCCAGCAGCTGGGACTTAAACATTCAGTACTTC	CASSWDLNIQYF
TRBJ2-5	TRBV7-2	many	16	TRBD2	TGTGCCAGCAGCTTGGCTAGCGGGAGGGCCACGGAGACCCAGTACTTC	CASSLASGRATETQYF
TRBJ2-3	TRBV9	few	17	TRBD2	TGTGCCAGCAGCGTTGGGATAGCGGGGGGTAACGCAGATACGCAGTATTTT	CASSVGIAGGNADTQYF
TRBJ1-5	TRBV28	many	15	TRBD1	TGTGCCAGCAGCCCGACAGGGTGGCAAAATCAGCCCCAGCATTTT	CASSPTGWQNQPQHF